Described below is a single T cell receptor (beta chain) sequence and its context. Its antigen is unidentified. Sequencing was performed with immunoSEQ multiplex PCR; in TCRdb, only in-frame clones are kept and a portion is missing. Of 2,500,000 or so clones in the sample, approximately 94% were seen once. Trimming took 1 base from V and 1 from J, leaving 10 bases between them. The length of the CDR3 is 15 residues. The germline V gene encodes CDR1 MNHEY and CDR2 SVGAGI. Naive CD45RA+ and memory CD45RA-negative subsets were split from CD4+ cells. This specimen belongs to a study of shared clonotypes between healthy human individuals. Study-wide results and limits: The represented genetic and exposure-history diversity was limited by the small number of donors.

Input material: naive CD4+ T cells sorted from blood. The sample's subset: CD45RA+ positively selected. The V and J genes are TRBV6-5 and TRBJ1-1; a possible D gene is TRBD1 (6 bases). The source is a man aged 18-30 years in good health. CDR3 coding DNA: TGTGCCAGCAGTTACTTTCAGGGGTCGAACACTGAAGCTTTCTTT. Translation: CASSYFQGSNTEAFF.